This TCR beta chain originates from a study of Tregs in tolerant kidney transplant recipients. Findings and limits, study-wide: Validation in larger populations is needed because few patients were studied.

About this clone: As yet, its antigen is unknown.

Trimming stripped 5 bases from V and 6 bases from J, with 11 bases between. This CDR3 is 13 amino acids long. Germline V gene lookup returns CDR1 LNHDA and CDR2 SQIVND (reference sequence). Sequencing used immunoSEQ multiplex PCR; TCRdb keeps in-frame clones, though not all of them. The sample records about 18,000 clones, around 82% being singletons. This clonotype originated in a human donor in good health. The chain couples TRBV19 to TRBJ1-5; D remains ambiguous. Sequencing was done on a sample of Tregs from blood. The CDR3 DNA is TGTGCCAGTAGTTGGTCAGAGGTTCAGCCCCAGCATTTT. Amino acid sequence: CASSWSEVQPQHF.